Below, 18 T cell receptor beta chains from the same sample are listed, as sequenced in a study of blood T cell repertoires in COVID-19. Sequencing was performed with immunoSEQ multiplex PCR; in TCRdb, only in-frame clones are kept and a portion is missing. Altogether roughly 230,000 clones are present, approximately 83% being singletons, with the ten largest covering about 3.4%. Sequencing used PBMCs or T cells enriched from blood (not recorded which). These TCRs come from a woman aged 55-69 years who had recovered from COVID-19.

The chain combines TRBV7-2 with TRBJ2-1; 8 bases align to TRBD2. From germline, CDR1 is SGHTA and CDR2 FQGNSA. This CDR3 is 18 amino acids long. J was trimmed by 0 bases and V by 5 bases; bases with no gene match: 12. The CDR3 sequence is CASSPGGYGTSSYNEQFF. The CDR3 region has the DNA TGTGCCAGCAGCCCCGGCGGATACGGGACTAGCTCCTACAATGAGCAGTTCTTC.

CDR3 bases: TGTGCCAGCAGCCCAGGGTGGGGCTACACCTTC. The encoded protein is CASSPGWGYTF. This chain links TRBV5-4 with TRBJ1-2, with D tentatively TRBD1 (5 bases). This CDR3 spans 11 amino acids. Between the trimmed V and J ends, which lost 4 bases and 8 bases, there was a span of 9 bases. The V gene's germline CDR1 is SGHNT and CDR2 YYREEE (reference sequence). Supplemented by reference TRBV5-4 and TRBJ1-2, the full variable domain reads ETGVTQSPTHLIKTRGQQVTLRCSSQSGHNTVSWYQQALGQGPQFIFQYYREEENGRGNFPPRFSGLQFPNYSSELNVNALELDDSALYLCASSPGWGYTFGSGTRLTVV.

The rearrangement uses TRBV12-3 or TRBV12-4 and TRBJ1-2; 10 nucleotides agree with TRBD1. The CDR3 contains 13 residues. The J segment lost 10 bases and the V segment lost 0 bases, leaving 2 bases of the junction unmatched. The CDR3: CASSLAGTGDYTF. The CDR3 region has the DNA TGTGCCAGCAGTTTAGCCGGGACAGGGGACTACACCTTC.

The chain is built from TRBV6-1 and TRBJ1-3; D may be TRBD1 (6 bases). CDR3 length: 15 amino acids. Trimming shortened V by 4 bases and J by 1 base, and 11 bases separated the two germline ends. Germline V lookup: CDR1 MNHNS, CDR2 SASEGT. CDR3 nucleotides: TGTGCCAGCAGTGTAACGGGACAATCTGGAAACACCATATATTTT. Amino acids: CASSVTGQSGNTIYF.

The chain combines TRBV6-5 with TRBJ1-1; D call uncertain. Looked up from germline, CDR1 is MNHEY and CDR2 is SVGAGI. V shed 7 bases and J shed 11 bases, with 14 bases lying between them. This CDR3 is built from 11 residues. The CDR3 DNA reads as TGTGCCAGCAAGACTCGGTCCGCGGCTTTCTTT. Amino acid sequence: CASKTRSAAFF.

This chain links TRBV9 with TRBJ2-5; 9 nucleotides match TRBD1. Germline lookup yields CDR1 SGDLS and CDR2 YYNGEE. J lost 7 bases, V lost 3 bases, and 10 bases had no gene match. This CDR3 contains 15 residues. This CDR3 is CASSAAGTGFGTQYF. The CDR3 nucleotides are TGTGCCAGCAGCGCTGCCGGGACAGGGTTCGGGACCCAGTACTTC.

V gene TRBV10-3 combines with J gene TRBJ2-7; D not certain. Trimming left V 6 bases short and J 0 bases short, with 6 bases between. Germline assignment: CDR1 ENHRY and CDR2 SYGVKD. The CDR3 is 12 residues long. For the CDR3, the DNA is TGTGCCATCAGCCCTAGCTCCTACGAGCAGTACTTC. Protein: CAISPSSYEQYF.

The chain combines TRBV2 with TRBJ1-2, with TRBD1 as a possible D gene (5 bases). CDR3 length equals 16 residues. Trimming cost V 5 bases and J 0 bases, with 16 bases left between them. From germline, CDR1 is SNHLY and CDR2 FYNNEI. The DNA of the CDR3 is TGTGCCAGCAGTTTGACACTCAGGGTTTCTAACTATGGCTACACCTTC. Amino acids: CASSLTLRVSNYGYTF.

This clone was observed a few times. The V gene is TRBV29-1, the J gene TRBJ1-1; no firm D call. The germline CDR1 and CDR2 sequences are SQVTM and ANQGSEA. V was clipped by 4 bases and J by 4 bases, with 10 bases between them. The CDR3 contains 12 residues. CDR3 region: CSVGREGTEAFF. CDR3 bases: TGCAGCGTTGGGAGGGAGGGCACTGAAGCTTTCTTT.

The chain recombines TRBV6-5 with TRBJ2-7; 9 nucleotides line up with TRBD1. The CDR3 extends over 14 amino acids. The germline V gene has CDR1 MNHEY and CDR2 SVGAGI. The junction had 4 bases not matched to a gene; V was cut back by 2 bases and J by 5 bases. This CDR3 reads CASSYGGTGNEQYF. The CDR3 DNA reads TGTGCCAGCAGTTACGGGGGGACAGGGAACGAGCAGTACTTC.

The count of this clone is one. J is TRBJ2-5 and V is TRBV5-1; D may be TRBD1 (5 bases). Deletions cut 2 bases from V and 4 bases from J, with 9 bases between. The CDR3 extends over 13 amino acids. In germline, CDR1 is SGHRS, CDR2 YFSETQ. DNA of the CDR3: TGCGCCAGCAGCTTAGTAGGGGTAGAGACCCAGTACTTC. Its translation: CASSLVGVETQYF.

The chain is built from TRBV19 and TRBJ2-1, with 7 bases matching TRBD2. CDR1 and CDR2 (germline): LNHDA, SQIVND (reference sequence). V was clipped by 4 bases and J by 5 bases; unmatched bases: 5. This CDR3 is built from 14 residues. This CDR3 reads CASSRTSANNEQFF. CDR3 bases: TGTGCCAGTAGTAGAACTAGCGCCAACAATGAGCAGTTCTTC.

The sample holds a few counts of this clone. V gene TRBV3-1 (or the pseudogene TRBV3-2) combines with J gene TRBJ1-1, with 9 bases aligning to TRBD1. Germline lookup yields CDR1 LGHDT and CDR2 YNNKEL (reference sequence). V lost 1 base to trimming and J lost 4 bases; unmatched junction nucleotides: 4. There are 15 residues in the CDR3. The chain's CDR3 is CASSQVQGAGTEAFF. The CDR3 nucleotides are TGTGCCAGCAGCCAAGTACAGGGGGCGGGCACTGAAGCTTTCTTT.

In DNA form, the CDR3 reads TGCGCCAGCAGCTTGGAGCAGGGACCCCTCCACTTT. Translation: CASSLEQGPLHF. The chain has TRBV5-1 and TRBJ1-6, with a weak D call TRBD1 (5 bases). The CDR3 has 12 residues. Germline assignment: CDR1 SGHRS and CDR2 YFSETQ. V was cut by 0 bases and J by 12 bases, with 7 bases left in between.

J is TRBJ1-1 and V is TRBV2; D may be TRBD1 (6 bases). The CDR3 is 16 amino acids. CDR1 SNHLY and CDR2 FYNNEI come from the germline V gene. V was pared by 6 bases and J by 1 base, with 18 bases between. The CDR3 reads CASRDQGYGKNTEAFF. The CDR3 DNA follows: TGTGCCAGCAGGGACCAGGGGTACGGAAAGAACACTGAAGCTTTCTTT.

The rearrangement joins TRBV21-1 to TRBJ2-1; the table names TRBD2, a call not compared with the DNA. TRBV21-1 is shown as a pseudogene. This CDR3 has 14 amino acids. CDR3: CASSNQDYPTEQFF. The CDR3, as DNA: TGTGCCAGCAGCAATCAAGACTACCCGACTGAGCAGTTCTTC.

The V call is TRBV11-1, the J call TRBJ2-3, with 9 bases that match TRBD2. The junction had 6 bases not matched to a gene; V was cut back by 8 bases and J by 3 bases. The CDR3 has 14 residues. In germline, CDR1 is SGHAT, CDR2 FQDESV (reference sequence). The CDR3 region has the DNA TGTGCCAGCTCGAGACTAGCGGTGACAGATACGCAGTATTTT. The encoded protein is CASSRLAVTDTQYF. The whole variable domain, remainder taken from reference TRBV11-1 and TRBJ2-3, is EAEVAQSPRYKITEKSQAVAFWCDPISGHATLYWYRQILGQGPELLVQFQDESVVDDSQLPKDRFSAERLKGVDSTLKIQPAELGDSAMYLCASSRLAVTDTQYFGPGTRLTVL.

The rearrangement uses TRBV24-1 and TRBJ2-5, with D possibly matching TRBD1 (6 bases). CDR1 is KGHDR and CDR2 is SFDVKD in the germline V gene. Trimming removed 2 bases at V and 1 base at J, with 10 bases between. CDR3 length equals 15 residues. CDR3 DNA sequence: TGTGCCACCAGTGATTCAACAGGGTTCCAAGAGACCCAGTACTTC. Its protein product is CATSDSTGFQETQYF.